This T cell receptor (beta chain) was sequenced for a study of T cell changes during pregnancy in multiple sclerosis. Germline CDR1 MGHRA, CDR2 YSYEKL. This CDR3 is 19 amino acids long. V shed 0 bases and J shed 0 bases, with 18 bases lying between them. Only in-frame clones appear in the TCRdb table, and some are missing; sequencing was by immunoSEQ multiplex PCR. The sample carries approximately 80,000 clones, approximately 94% recorded once. The sample in question was peripheral blood, obtained in the third trimester of pregnancy. This clonotype originated in a female donor with multiple sclerosis, enrolled in a pregnancy study. The rearrangement joins TRBV4-1 to TRBJ1-3; D is unresolved. CDR3 DNA: TGCGCCAGCAGCCAAGAGGGGAGCTTTCAGTACTCCTCTGGAAACACCATATATTTT. Translating it yields CASSQEGSFQYSSGNTIYF.